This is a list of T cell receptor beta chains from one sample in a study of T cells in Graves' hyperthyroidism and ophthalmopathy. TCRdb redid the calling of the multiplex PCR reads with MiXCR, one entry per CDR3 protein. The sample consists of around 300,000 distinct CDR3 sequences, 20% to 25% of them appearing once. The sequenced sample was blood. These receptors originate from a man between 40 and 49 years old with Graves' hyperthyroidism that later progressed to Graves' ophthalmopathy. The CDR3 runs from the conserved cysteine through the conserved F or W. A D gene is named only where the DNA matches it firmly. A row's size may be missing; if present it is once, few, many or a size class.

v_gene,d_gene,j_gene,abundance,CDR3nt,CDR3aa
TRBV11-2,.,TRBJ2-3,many,TGTGCCAGCAGCTTGGGCGCAAATACGCAGTATTTT,CASSLGANTQYF
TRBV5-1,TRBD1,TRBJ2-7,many,TGCGCCAGCAGCTTGGAGTGGTCAGGGGGTGGCGAGCAGTACTTC,CASSLEWSGGGEQYF
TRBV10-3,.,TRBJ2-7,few,TGTGCCACCAGCCTGACTAGCTCCTACGAGCAGTACTTC,CATSLTSSYEQYF
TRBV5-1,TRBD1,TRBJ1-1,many,TGCGCCAGCAGCCCTAACAGGGGGCCCACTGAAGCTTTCTTT,CASSPNRGPTEAFF
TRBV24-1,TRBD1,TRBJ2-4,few,TGTGCCACCAGTGACGCCCGGACAGGGGGAAACATTCAGTACTTC,CATSDARTGGNIQYF
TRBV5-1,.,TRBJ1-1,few,TGCGCCAGCAGCTTGCTTTGGGGTTCTTCTGAAGCTTTCTTT,CASSLLWGSSEAFF
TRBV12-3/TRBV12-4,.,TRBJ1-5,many,TGTGCCAGCAGTTTAATTCTCATTCAGGGGACAAAAAATCAGCCCCAGCATTTT,CASSLILIQGTKNQPQHF
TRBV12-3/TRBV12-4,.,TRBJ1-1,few,TGTGCCAGCAGTTTAATGGGAGAAGCTTTCTTT,CASSLMGEAFF
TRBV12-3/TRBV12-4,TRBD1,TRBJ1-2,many,TGTGCCAGCAGTTCTGGGACAGCCTCCTATGGCTACACCTTC,CASSSGTASYGYTF
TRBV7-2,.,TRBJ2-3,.,TGTGCCAGCAGCTTGACTAGTCTATCAGATACGCAGTATTTT,CASSLTSLSDTQYF
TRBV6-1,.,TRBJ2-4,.,TGTGCCAGCAGTGAAGCGCTGGACATTCAGTACTTC,CASSEALDIQYF
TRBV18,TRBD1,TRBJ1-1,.,TGTGCCAGCTCACGCGGACAGGGGGGGGCAAACACTGAAGCTTTCTTT,CASSRGQGGANTEAFF
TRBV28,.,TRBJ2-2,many,TGTGCCAGCAGTTTAGCCTTTGGACAGCGTGGGGAGCTGTTTTTT,CASSLAFGQRGELFF
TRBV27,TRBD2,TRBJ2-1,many,TGTGCCACAGGGGAAACCGGGACTAGGTCCTACAATGAGCAGTTCTTC,CATGETGTRSYNEQFF
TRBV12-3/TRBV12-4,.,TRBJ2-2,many,TGTGCCAGCAGGGACAGTTTGAACACCGGGGAGCTGTTTTTT,CASRDSLNTGELFF
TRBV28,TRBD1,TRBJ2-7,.,TGTGCCAGCAGCCCAGGGACAGTTATAGACGAGCAGTACTTC,CASSPGTVIDEQYF
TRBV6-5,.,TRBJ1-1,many,TGTGCCAGCAGTTACTCGAGGTCCAACACTGAAGCTTTCTTT,CASSYSRSNTEAFF
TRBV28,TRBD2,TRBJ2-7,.,TGTGCCAGCAGCCATTACGGGCTAGCGGGGACCTACGAGCAGTACTTC,CASSHYGLAGTYEQYF
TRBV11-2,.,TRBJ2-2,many,TGTGCCAGCTACCGTTCTAGGGGGGGGCTCAACGGGGAGCTGTTTTTT,CASYRSRGGLNGELFF
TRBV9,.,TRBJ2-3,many,TGTGCCAGCAGCCTGGAAGTCGGCCCCGATACGCAGTATTTT,CASSLEVGPDTQYF
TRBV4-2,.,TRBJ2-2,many,TGTGCCAGCAGCCAAGATTTGAGCGGAAAGAACACCGGGGAGCTGTTTTTT,CASSQDLSGKNTGELFF
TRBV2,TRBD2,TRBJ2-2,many,TGTGCCAGCAGACCCAGCGGGATGAACACCGGGGAGCTGTTTTTT,CASRPSGMNTGELFF
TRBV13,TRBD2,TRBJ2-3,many,TGTGCCAGCAGCGCAGCGGGGCTAGCGGGACCCGGGAGGGATACGCAGTATTTT,CASSAAGLAGPGRDTQYF